The 18 T cell receptor beta chains below come from one sample, sequenced in a study of cytomegalovirus exposure and HLA in healthy donors. The PCR used 60 Vbeta and 13 Jbeta primers. Libraries were prepared by immunoSEQ multiplex PCR; TCRdb keeps only in-frame clonotypes and omits some of them. The repertoire holds roughly 90,000 clones, over 65% seen once, with around 4.3% in the top ten. The sequenced sample consisted of PBMCs. Source of these receptors: a woman aged 40 to 49 in good health and CMV-seropositive.

The gene calls are TRBV6-5 and TRBJ2-7; 10 positions agree with TRBD2. CDR1 MNHEY and CDR2 SVGAGI come from the germline V gene. The CDR3 totals 14 residues. The junction had 3 bases not matched to a gene; V was cut back by 5 bases and J by 2 bases. CDR3 sequence reads: CASSQREGPYEQYF. CDR3 DNA sequence: TGTGCCAGCAGTCAGCGGGAGGGTCCCTACGAGCAGTACTTC.

The V call is TRBV16, the J call TRBJ2-2; TRBD1 might be the D (5 bases). The germline V and J ends were trimmed by 4 bases and 3 bases, with 12 bases remaining between them. In germline, CDR1 is KGHSY, CDR2 FQNENV. The CDR3 is 15 residues long. The CDR3 sequence: CASSPQTAYTGELFF. In nucleotides, the CDR3 is TGTGCCAGCAGCCCCCAGACAGCGTACACCGGGGAGCTGTTTTTT.

The CDR3 bases are TGTGCCAGCAGCTTGGGTCAGGGGGGTTCACCCCTCCACTTT. Amino acid sequence: CASSLGQGGSPLHF. The V gene is TRBV7-9, the J gene TRBJ1-6, with TRBD1 matching 7 bases. The CDR3 sequence is 14 residues long. With 3 bases clipped from V and 9 bases from J, the junction kept 5 bases outside the gene matches. Germline CDR1 reads SEHNR; CDR2 reads FQNEAQ (reference sequence).

This chain connects TRBV29-1 to TRBJ2-5; maybe TRBD2 (5 bases). TRBJ2-7 matches the DNA end more closely, so the J call is doubtful. CDR1 is SQVTM and CDR2 is ANQGSEA in the germline V gene. This CDR3 contains 12 residues. The chain's CDR3 is CSVIGWEYEQYF. CDR3 in DNA: TGCAGCGTTATAGGGTGGGAGTACGAGCAGTACTTC.

The genes are TRBV4-3 and TRBJ2-5; D is possibly TRBD2 (6 bases). The J call is in doubt because the DNA end fits TRBJ2-7 better. The CDR3 covers 16 residues. CDR1 and CDR2 (germline): LGHNA, YSLEER. The CDR3 loop is CASSPSSGEARYEQYF. CDR3 DNA sequence: TGCGCCAGCAGCCCGTCGTCGGGGGAGGCCCGGTACGAGCAGTACTTC.

The chain joins TRBV19 to TRBJ1-2; 7 bases line up with TRBD1. Germline CDR1 reads LNHDA; CDR2 reads SQIVND (reference sequence). The junction had 11 bases not matched to a gene; V was cut back by 6 bases and J by 4 bases. The CDR3 covers 15 residues. DNA for the CDR3: TGTGCCAGTAGCAGATACTCAGGGGGGACCTATGGCTACACCTTC. Translated: CASSRYSGGTYGYTF.

The CDR3 protein is CASSEGGVGTGELFF. The CDR3 DNA is TGTGCCAGCAGCGAGGGAGGGGTGGGGACCGGGGAGCTGTTTTTT. The chain joins TRBV9 to TRBJ2-2, with TRBD2 matching over 7 bases. The junction had 7 bases not matched to a gene; V was cut back by 3 bases and J by 5 bases. There are 15 residues in the CDR3. Germline CDR1 SGDLS, CDR2 YYNGEE.

This chain connects TRBV30 to TRBJ2-5; maybe TRBD2 (5 bases). The last part of the DNA fits TRBJ2-7 better; the J call may be wrong. CDR1 and CDR2 from the germline V gene are GTSNPN and SVGIG (reference sequence). The CDR3 runs 14 residues. DNA for the CDR3: TGTGCCTGGAGTAGGAGGAATCGCTCCTACGAGCAGTACTTC. Encoded protein: CAWSRRNRSYEQYF.

The table lists this clone with many counts. The V gene is TRBV27, the J gene TRBJ2-7, with D hard to call. This CDR3 has 15 amino acids. Germline-derived CDR1 and CDR2 are MNHEY and SMNVEV (reference sequence). Trimming took off 5 bases at V and 1 base at J, with 15 bases between the two ends. The CDR3 is CASSPTFAASYEQYF. The CDR3 DNA follows: TGTGCCAGCAGTCCGACTTTCGCGGCATCCTACGAGCAGTACTTC.

This chain links TRBV15 with TRBJ2-1; D possibly corresponds to TRBD1 (6 bases). V dropped 2 bases and J dropped 4 bases, with 12 bases sitting between them. CDR1 and CDR2 from the germline V gene are LNHNV and YYDKDF (reference sequence). CDR3 length equals 15 residues. The CDR3 DNA is TGTGCCACCAGCAGACAGGGACACGGTTACAATGAGCAGTTCTTC. Protein sequence: CATSRQGHGYNEQFF. Using reference TRBV15 and TRBJ2-1 for the parts outside the CDR3, the full variable domain is DAMVIQNPRYQVTQFGKPVTLSCSQTLNHNVMYWYQQKSSQAPKLLFHYYDKDFNNEADTPDNFQSRRPNTSFCFLDIRSPGLGDTAMYLCATSRQGHGYNEQFFGPGTRLTVL.

The chain recombines TRBV20-1 with TRBJ1-2; D remains ambiguous. Germline V gives CDR1 DFQATT, CDR2 SNEGSKA (reference sequence). The CDR3 extends over 11 amino acids. The V gene lost 5 bases and the J gene lost 4 bases, with 8 bases spanning the gap. The CDR3 DNA follows: TGCAGTGCTGGGTCGGGCTATGGCTACACCTTC. Translated: CSAGSGYGYTF.

This clone was observed a handful of times. The V and J genes are TRBV11-2 and TRBJ2-5, with 13 bases fitting TRBD2. Trimming removed 5 bases from V and 5 bases from J; junction bases left unmatched: 5. Per germline, CDR1 SGHAT and CDR2 FQNNGV. This CDR3 has 15 residues. The DNA of the CDR3 is TGTGCCAGCAGCGCAGGACTAGCGGGAGAGGAGACCCAGTACTTC. Translated, it gives CASSAGLAGEETQYF.

This clone was counted only a few times. V gene TRBV14 combines with J gene TRBJ2-7, with TRBD1 matching over 8 bases. The CDR3 extends over 14 amino acids. V shed 4 bases, J shed 0 bases, and the junction held 2 bases outside the gene matches. Germline lookup yields CDR1 SGHDN and CDR2 FVKESK. The CDR3 region has the DNA TGTGCCAGCAGCCCGGGACAGGTCTCCTACGAGCAGTACTTC. It is translated as CASSPGQVSYEQYF.

This chain joins TRBV10-2 and TRBJ2-7; possibly TRBD2 for D (7 bases). Germline CDR1 and CDR2: WSHSY and SAAADI. Trimming took off 10 bases at V and 0 bases at J, with 19 bases between the two ends. This CDR3 is 15 amino acids long. CDR3 loop: CATSPGEGISYEQYF. The DNA for the CDR3 is TGCGCCACCTCCCCAGGGGAGGGTATCTCCTACGAGCAGTACTTC.

The rearrangement links TRBV5-1 to TRBJ2-3; no clear D. Per germline, CDR1 SGHRS and CDR2 YFSETQ. This CDR3 contains 14 residues. V was clipped by 3 bases and J by 0 bases, with 8 bases between them. The CDR3 region is CASSSAGSTDTQYF. CDR3 coding DNA: TGCGCCAGCAGCTCGGCAGGAAGCACAGATACGCAGTATTTT.

This rearrangement joins TRBV2 to TRBJ2-5, with 12 bases matching TRBD1. The V gene's germline CDR1 is SNHLY and CDR2 FYNNEI. V trimming: 3 bases; J trimming: 5 bases; junction bases outside the gene matches: 1. The CDR3 spans 14 residues. The CDR3 here is CASSEGTGGETQYF. The CDR3 DNA reads TGTGCCAGCAGTGAGGGGACAGGGGGCGAGACCCAGTACTTC.

There are a few counts of this clone. CDR3 residues: CASSQWWTYWHTEAFF. The CDR3 DNA is TGCGCCAGCAGCCAGTGGTGGACTTACTGGCACACTGAAGCTTTCTTT. The V and J genes are TRBV4-3 and TRBJ1-1; D gene uncertain. Germline V CDR1 and CDR2: LGHNA, YSLEER. The V end was cut by 3 bases, the J end by 3 bases, with 17 bases between. This CDR3 spans 16 amino acids.

This rearrangement joins TRBV15 to TRBJ2-5; 9 nucleotides match TRBD1. The J segment lost 5 bases and the V segment lost 7 bases, leaving 11 bases of the junction unmatched. In germline, CDR1 is LNHNV, CDR2 YYDKDF (reference sequence). The CDR3 totals 15 residues. The CDR3 sequence is CATTSRDREPETQYF. CDR3 coding DNA: TGTGCCACCACCAGTAGGGACAGGGAGCCGGAGACCCAGTACTTC.